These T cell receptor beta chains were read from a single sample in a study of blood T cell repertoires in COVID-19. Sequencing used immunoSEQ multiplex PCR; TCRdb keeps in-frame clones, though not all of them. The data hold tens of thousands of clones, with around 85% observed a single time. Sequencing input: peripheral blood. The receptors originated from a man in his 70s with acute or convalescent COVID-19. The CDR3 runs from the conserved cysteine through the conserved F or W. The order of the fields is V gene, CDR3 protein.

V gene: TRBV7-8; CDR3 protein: CASSWTGGIYNEQFF
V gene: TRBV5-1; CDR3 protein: CASSLRRESRADNEQFF
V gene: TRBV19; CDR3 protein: CASKKEALAHEQFF
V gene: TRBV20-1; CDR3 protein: CSASLLTSGNTIYF
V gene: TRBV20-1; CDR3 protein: CSVKIYNEQFF
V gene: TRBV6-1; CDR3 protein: CASSEVEGVYGYTF
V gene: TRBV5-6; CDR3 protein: CASSLRTGGNQPQHF
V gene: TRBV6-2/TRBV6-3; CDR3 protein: CASSYSGTSGINEQFF
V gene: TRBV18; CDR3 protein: CASSPADSPTEQYF
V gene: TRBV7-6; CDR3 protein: CASSFISGSGGEQFF
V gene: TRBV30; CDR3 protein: CAWSVASYNEQFF
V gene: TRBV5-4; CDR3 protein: CASSWGQGAPGANVLTF
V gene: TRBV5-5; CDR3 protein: CASSFQGISEKLFF
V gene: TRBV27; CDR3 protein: CASSFRSRLSSYEQYF
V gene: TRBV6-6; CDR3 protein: CASTDRGPRQAFF
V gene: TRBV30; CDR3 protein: CAWSRSGRDSGDEQYF
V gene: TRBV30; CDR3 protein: CAWRAGQGAPRNTEAFF
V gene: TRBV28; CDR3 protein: CASRDGTGNGYTF
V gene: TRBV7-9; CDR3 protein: CASSKGGLGSDTQYF
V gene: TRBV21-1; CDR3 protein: CASSKYTNTGELFF
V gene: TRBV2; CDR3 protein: CASMSPGGTEAFF
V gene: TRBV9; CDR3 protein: CASSVGPRGGRRTGELFF
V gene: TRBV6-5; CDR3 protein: CASSRGGTEAFF